The entry that follows covers one T cell receptor beta chain sequence. The data were produced by immunoSEQ multiplex PCR, yet TCRdb's version contains in-frame clones alone and is incomplete. The sample lists under 200,000 clones, 96% seen once, with 0.85% to 1.3% in the top ten. This record belongs to a study of control samples from healthy donors and cancer patients. Germline values: CDR1 MDHEN, CDR2 SYDVKM. Trimming removed 8 bases from V and 4 bases from J; junction bases left unmatched: 11. The CDR3 runs to 15 residues. The sequencing sample was made of blood. This sequence originates from a woman in her twenties or thirties in good health. The chain recombines TRBV28 with TRBJ2-3, with 8 bases matching TRBD1. Written as DNA, the CDR3 is TGTGCCAGCCCCCAACAGGGGGGCCCTCCAGATACGCAGTATTTT. This sequence encodes CASPQQGGPPDTQYF.